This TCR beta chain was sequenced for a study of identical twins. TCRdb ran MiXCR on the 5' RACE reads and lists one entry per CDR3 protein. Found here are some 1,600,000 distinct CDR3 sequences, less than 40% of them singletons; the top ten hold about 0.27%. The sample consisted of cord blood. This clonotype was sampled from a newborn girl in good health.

The CDR3 loop reads CASSQAGGRSGELFF. The CDR3, as DNA: TGTGCCAGCAGCCAAGCGGGAGGGCGGAGCGGGGAGCTGTTTTTT. The rearrangement joins TRBV3-1 to TRBJ2-2, with 8 bases fitting TRBD2. Unmatched junction bases numbered 5, after V lost 1 base and J lost 7 bases. CDR1 and CDR2 (germline): LGHDT, YNNKEL (reference sequence). The length of the CDR3 is 15 residues.